Following are 30 T cell receptor beta chains from one sample sequenced in a study of T cell responses to AZD1222 COVID-19 vaccine. Data came from immunoSEQ multiplex PCR; TCRdb stores just in-frame clones and leaves some out. The profile shows 120,000 to 150,000 clones, roughly 90% of them singletons. Sequenced material: peripheral blood, taken 28 days after the second AZD1222 dose. These TCRs come from an adult who received the AZD1222 COVID-19 vaccine.

The V gene is TRBV5-4, the J gene TRBJ2-3, with no clear D. V was trimmed by 2 bases and J by 10 bases, leaving 14 bases between them. The length of the CDR3 is 13 residues. Germline V gene data show CDR1 as SGHNT and CDR2 as YYREEE (reference sequence). For the CDR3, the DNA is TGTGCCAGCAGCTTTCTAGAGAGCGCCTCGCAGTATTTT. This encodes CASSFLESASQYF.

The rearrangement joins TRBV25-1 to TRBJ2-5; D may be TRBD1 (7 bases). The CDR3 has 14 residues. Germline V gene data show CDR1 as MGHDK and CDR2 as SYGVNS. V lost 5 bases, J lost 3 bases, and 13 bases lay in between. The DNA for the CDR3 is TGTGCCAGCAGTCCAGGGGGGTCAGAAGAGACCCAGTACTTC. Protein product: CASSPGGSEETQYF.

The genes are TRBV5-4 and TRBJ2-7; 11 nucleotides agree with TRBD2. The CDR3 is 16 residues long. Germline V lookup: CDR1 SGHNT, CDR2 YYREEE (reference sequence). With 4 bases clipped from V and 0 bases from J, the junction kept 6 bases outside the gene matches. The CDR3 spells CASSPTSGSPSYEQYF. In DNA, the CDR3 is TGTGCCAGCAGCCCCACTAGCGGGAGTCCCTCCTACGAGCAGTACTTC. The whole variable domain, remainder taken from reference TRBV5-4 and TRBJ2-7, is ETGVTQSPTHLIKTRGQQVTLRCSSQSGHNTVSWYQQALGQGPQFIFQYYREEENGRGNFPPRFSGLQFPNYSSELNVNALELDDSALYLCASSPTSGSPSYEQYFGPGTRLTVT.

The V and J genes are TRBV5-1 and TRBJ1-3; the D gene is possibly TRBD1 (5 bases). The CDR3 is 13 amino acids. The germline CDR1 and CDR2 sequences are SGHRS and YFSETQ. Between the trimmed V and J ends, which lost 4 bases and 6 bases, there was a span of 11 bases. This CDR3 is CASSAPGENTIYF. DNA for the CDR3: TGCGCCAGCAGCGCCCCGGGGGAAAACACCATATATTTT.

This chain links TRBV12-3 or TRBV12-4 with TRBJ2-3, with D uncertain. Trimming removed 5 bases at V and 2 bases at J, with 5 bases between. This CDR3 is built from 12 residues. The CDR3 coding sequence is TGTGCCAGCAGTCCGACCACAGATACGCAGTATTTT. This codes for CASSPTTDTQYF.

This clone was counted a single time. The chain couples TRBV24-1 to TRBJ2-3; D uncertain. CDR3 size: 14 residues. From germline, CDR1 is KGHDR and CDR2 SFDVKD. The V and J ends lost 4 bases and 0 bases respectively, with 7 bases between them. The CDR3 region is CATSDQRSTDTQYF. CDR3 DNA sequence: TGTGCCACCAGTGACCAAAGAAGCACAGATACGCAGTATTTT.

The CDR3 is CASSLTGEHNEQFF. CDR3 nucleotide sequence: TGTGCCAGCAGTCTCACGGGAGAGCACAATGAGCAGTTCTTC. The chain recombines TRBV6-2 or TRBV6-3 with TRBJ2-1, with D tentatively TRBD2 (6 bases). V was trimmed by 5 bases and J by 5 bases, leaving 13 bases between them. The CDR3 extends over 14 amino acids. Germline-derived CDR1 and CDR2 are MNHEY and SVGEGT.

This sequence joins TRBV24-1 and TRBJ2-1; D gene ambiguous. Germline V lookup: CDR1 KGHDR, CDR2 SFDVKD. The CDR3 extends over 13 amino acids. V lost 7 bases to trimming and J lost 4 bases, with 10 bases between them. The CDR3 loop reads CATRDTDYNEQFF. For the CDR3, the DNA is TGTGCCACCAGAGACACAGATTACAATGAGCAGTTCTTC.

The chain uses TRBV3-1 (or the pseudogene TRBV3-2) and TRBJ2-3, with TRBD2 matching over 9 bases. With V trimmed by 3 bases and J by 1 base, 5 bases remained unmatched. The CDR3 consists of 16 residues. The germline gives CDR1 LGHDT, CDR2 YNNKEL (reference sequence). The CDR3 is CASSHGAGGGTDTQYF. The CDR3 DNA is TGTGCCAGCAGCCATGGGGCGGGAGGGGGCACAGATACGCAGTATTTT.

This clone occurred once. The chain joins TRBV28 to TRBJ1-3; D possibly corresponds to TRBD1 (5 bases). Germline V gene lookup returns CDR1 MDHEN and CDR2 SYDVKM. Between the trimmed V and J ends, which lost 6 bases and 5 bases, there was a span of 17 bases. This CDR3 has 15 residues. Here the CDR3 DNA reads TGTGCCAGCAGCCGGCCGGGAGGGGCGAGAAACACCATATATTTT. The encoded protein is CASSRPGGARNTIYF.

The V and J genes are TRBV4-3 and TRBJ1-5; tentative D call: TRBD1 (5 bases). Germline V gene lookup returns CDR1 LGHNA and CDR2 YSLEER. The CDR3 is made up of 14 amino acids. V lost 0 bases and J 7 bases, leaving 10 bases between the germline ends. The CDR3 loop reads CASSQEKGSQPQHF. CDR3 coding DNA: TGCGCCAGCAGCCAAGAAAAGGGGAGCCAGCCCCAGCATTTT.

The rearrangement links TRBV4-2 to TRBJ1-5; D perhaps matches TRBD1 (5 bases). The CDR3 runs 18 residues. Germline CDR1 LGHNA, CDR2 YNFKEQ. Trimming stripped 4 bases from V and 2 bases from J, with 21 bases between. Written as DNA, the CDR3 is TGTGCCAGCAGCCCAGGCTGGAGCGGGGGAGGGGGCAATCAGCCCCAGCATTTT. It is translated as CASSPGWSGGGGNQPQHF.

The chain uses TRBV5-8 and TRBJ1-5; D is undetermined. The CDR3 is made up of 15 amino acids. With 2 bases removed from V and 5 bases from J, the gap between germline ends came to 14 bases. Germline values: CDR1 SGHTS, CDR2 YDEGEE. CDR3 loop: CASSFGPGRHQPQHF. CDR3 coding DNA: TGTGCCAGCAGCTTCGGACCGGGCCGACATCAGCCCCAGCATTTT.

This chain joins TRBV2 and TRBJ1-5, with unresolved D. Trimming cost V 8 bases and J 2 bases, with 13 bases left between them. Germline V gene lookup returns CDR1 SNHLY and CDR2 FYNNEI. This CDR3 is 14 amino acids long. The CDR3 is CASERDWGNQPQHF. DNA of the CDR3: TGTGCCAGCGAGCGGGATTGGGGCAATCAGCCCCAGCATTTT.

This rearrangement joins TRBV27 to TRBJ1-4; D is possibly TRBD1 (5 bases). This CDR3 is 15 amino acids long. CDR1 and CDR2 (germline): MNHEY, SMNVEV (reference sequence). V lost 3 bases and J 7 bases, leaving 15 bases between the germline ends. The CDR3 is CASSLLGQGAEKLFF. The CDR3 bases are TGTGCCAGCAGTTTGTTGGGCCAGGGTGCTGAAAAACTGTTTTTT.

This clone was seen more than once but under ten times. This rearrangement joins TRBV4-1 to TRBJ2-7; D is possibly TRBD2 (5 bases). From germline, CDR1 is MGHRA and CDR2 YSYEKL. CDR3 length: 14 residues. The germline V and J ends were trimmed by 1 base and 2 bases, with 9 bases remaining between them. The CDR3 bases are TGCGCCAGCAGCCAAGGGACTGATACCTACGAGCAGTACTTC. Translating it yields CASSQGTDTYEQYF.

This clone has only one observation. The CDR3 spells CASSSGVTDTQYF. The CDR3 DNA reads TGTGCCAGTAGTAGCGGGGTCACAGATACGCAGTATTTT. The rearrangement links TRBV19 to TRBJ2-3; possibly TRBD2 for D (6 bases). Trimming took 4 bases from V and 2 from J, leaving 7 bases between them. Germline V gene lookup returns CDR1 LNHDA and CDR2 SQIVND (reference sequence). The CDR3 covers 13 residues.

V and J are TRBV24-1 and TRBJ1-2; D not certain. This CDR3 has 14 amino acids. Germline values: CDR1 KGHDR, CDR2 SFDVKD. V lost 4 bases, J lost 4 bases, and 12 bases lay in between. The CDR3 nucleotides read TGTGCCACCAGTGACTCCGGAGTGGTCTATGGCTACACCTTC. It codes for CATSDSGVVYGYTF.

The chain employs TRBV28 and TRBJ1-2, with D unresolved. The germline V and J ends were trimmed by 3 bases and 0 bases, with 8 bases remaining between them. CDR1 is MDHEN, CDR2 SYDVKM, per germline. CDR3 size: 14 residues. The CDR3 coding sequence is TGTGCCAGCAGTTTTGGCCTCGCTAACTATGGCTACACCTTC. Residues: CASSFGLANYGYTF.

V is TRBV6-1 and J is TRBJ2-7, with D perhaps matching TRBD1 (5 bases). This CDR3 has 15 amino acids. The ends were cut back, 1 base at V and 3 bases at J, with 13 bases in the middle. Germline V CDR1 and CDR2: MNHNS, SASEGT. This chain's CDR3 is CASSEVATRVYEQYF. DNA of the CDR3: TGTGCCAGCAGTGAAGTGGCCACCAGGGTCTACGAGCAGTACTTC.

This chain joins TRBV7-3 and TRBJ2-1; 10 bases match TRBD2. Germline V gene lookup returns CDR1 SGHTA and CDR2 FQGTGA. The CDR3 is made up of 19 amino acids. The trim removed 0 bases at V and 8 bases at J, leaving 16 bases unmatched. The CDR3 region has the DNA TGTGCCAGCAGCTTAACGTCTAGCGGGAGCGGCATCCGACACGATGAGCAGTTCTTC. Its protein is CASSLTSSGSGIRHDEQFF.

The chain employs TRBV24-1 and TRBJ2-1; unclear D gene. This CDR3 spans 12 amino acids. V gave up 6 bases and J gave up 5 bases, with 7 bases separating them. Germline assignment: CDR1 KGHDR and CDR2 SFDVKD. The chain's CDR3 is CATSRSNNEQFF. As DNA, the CDR3 is TGTGCCACCAGTCGGAGCAACAATGAGCAGTTCTTC.

The chain is built from TRBV9 and TRBJ2-1; D remains unclear. Germline assignment: CDR1 SGDLS and CDR2 YYNGEE. The CDR3 runs to 11 residues. V lost 8 bases and J lost 3, with 6 bases in between. The chain's CDR3 is CARIHYNEQFF. The CDR3 nucleotides are TGTGCCAGGATCCACTACAATGAGCAGTTCTTC.

The V and J genes are TRBV11-3 and TRBJ2-5; TRBD1 matches 7 bases. The CDR3 extends over 15 amino acids. Germline V gene lookup returns CDR1 SGHNT and CDR2 YENEEA. V gave up 5 bases and J gave up 3 bases; unmatched junction bases: 9. The CDR3 protein is CASSPGTAAEETQYF. CDR3 DNA sequence: TGTGCCAGCAGCCCCGGGACAGCCGCGGAAGAGACCCAGTACTTC.

The chain is built from TRBV29-1 and TRBJ2-7; D ambiguous. The germline V and J ends were trimmed by 6 bases and 0 bases, with 15 bases remaining between them. From germline, CDR1 is SQVTM and CDR2 ANQGSEA. This CDR3 has 14 residues. The CDR3 sequence is CSVVPGRSSYEQYF. For the CDR3, the DNA is TGCAGCGTCGTTCCCGGACGGAGCTCCTACGAGCAGTACTTC.

The chain combines TRBV6-4 with TRBJ2-1; D perhaps matches TRBD1 (6 bases). The CDR3 contains 16 residues. The V end was cut by 0 bases, the J end by 10 bases, with 19 bases between. Germline CDR1 and CDR2: MRHNA and SNTAGT. The CDR3, as DNA: TGTGCCAGCAGTGACTCGGCAGGGGCTACCCAGGAGGAGCAGTTCTTC. Protein sequence: CASSDSAGATQEEQFF.

This clone was seen only once. This chain joins TRBV6-6 and TRBJ2-7; unclear D gene. The CDR3 spans 12 residues. Trimming shortened V by 2 bases and J by 3 bases, and 5 bases separated the two germline ends. Germline V gene sequence: CDR1 MNHNY, CDR2 SVGAGI (reference sequence). In DNA form, the CDR3 reads TGTGCCAGCAGTTACGTGAACTACGAGCAGTACTTC. Protein: CASSYVNYEQYF.

The chain recombines TRBV5-4 with TRBJ2-7, with 10 bases matching TRBD2. The CDR3 covers 17 residues. The germline V gene has CDR1 SGHNT and CDR2 YYREEE (reference sequence). The ends lost 2 bases at V and 4 bases at J; junction bases unmatched: 12. CDR3 DNA sequence: TGTGCCAGCAGCTTAGGGCTAGCGGGAGTTGTGGGTTACGAGCAGTACTTC. Translating gives CASSLGLAGVVGYEQYF.

This chain links TRBV27 with TRBJ2-7, with TRBD2 matching over 11 bases. The length of the CDR3 is 14 residues. Germline-derived CDR1 and CDR2 are MNHEY and SMNVEV (reference sequence). V was clipped by 4 bases and J by 4 bases; unmatched bases: 3. CDR3 sequence reads: CASSYSSGGYEQYF. In nucleotides, the CDR3 is TGTGCCAGCAGTTACTCTAGCGGGGGGTACGAGCAGTACTTC.

This clone has only one observation. The rearrangement links TRBV7-9 to TRBJ2-1; 9 nucleotides align to TRBD1. The CDR3 extends over 15 amino acids. Germline assignment: CDR1 SEHNR and CDR2 FQNEAQ (reference sequence). Trimming at V came to 5 bases and at J to 7 bases, leaving 9 bases not matched to a gene. The CDR3 bases are TGTGCCAGCAGCAACACCGACAGGGGGGATAATGAGCAGTTCTTC. As protein: CASSNTDRGDNEQFF.